This T cell receptor beta chain was identified in a study of blood T cell repertoires in COVID-19. The V and J ends lost 0 bases and 5 bases, in that order; junction bases with no gene match: 6. CDR3 length: 15 amino acids. The germline CDR1 and CDR2 sequences are LNHNV and YYDKDF (reference sequence). Original analysis: Quantification of nucleated cells was approximated via reference gene primer amplification. Measured with immunoSEQ multiplex PCR; TCRdb has only the in-frame clones, and not every one. That table is the source of V, J and clone size, and D and trimming were worked out from the DNA. The sample shows over 250,000 clones, about 85% of them seen only once.

The receptor comes from a human donor in a cohort sampled during active COVID-19. The V gene is TRBV15, the J gene TRBJ2-5; 7 bases align to TRBD2. The source material was peripheral blood. In DNA, the CDR3 is TGTGCCACCAGCAGAGATCTGGGGGGGTTGGAGACCCAGTACTTC. It is translated as CATSRDLGGLETQYF.